The sample holds many counts of the clone carrying this TCR beta chain. Through Arm-PCR of CDR3 regions and iRepertoire HTBI primers, TCR beta libraries were built. In TCRdb, the multiplex PCR reads were re-called with MiXCR into one record per CDR3 protein. Here the sample spans 650,000 to 850,000 distinct CDR3 sequences, approximately 29% being singletons. This record belongs to a study of regulatory T cells in long-lasting Graves disease. Time point specified: persistent/refractory GD, antithyroid drugs over 5 years with positive TRAb. PBMC-derived RNA was used for the TCR library. All patients originated from an endocrinology department located in Xi'an, China. The CDR3 runs to 14 residues. V lost 2 bases and J lost 5, with 12 bases in between.

The source was peripheral blood mononuclear cells (PBMCs), collected when the disease was refractory, from a patient treated with antithyroid drugs. This TCR derives from a female donor with Graves disease. The chain joins TRBV12-3 or TRBV12-4 to TRBJ2-5, with D possibly matching TRBD2 (6 bases). The CDR3 region is CASSLRGTGETQYF. The CDR3 DNA follows: TGTGCCAGCAGTTTACGGGGGACCGGGGAGACCCAGTACTTC.